The entry that follows covers one T cell receptor (beta chain) sequence. The source of the sample is a study of blood T cell repertoires in COVID-19. This table comes from immunoSEQ multiplex PCR, and its TCRdb copy is limited to in-frame clones, with some not included. Of over 130,000 clones in the sample, approximately 84% are singletons; the top ten hold roughly 3.8%. The CDR3 is 14 residues long. Trimming shortened V by 6 bases and J by 1 base, and 12 bases separated the two germline ends. In germline, CDR1 is SEHNR, CDR2 FQNEAQ (reference sequence). Material: PBMCs or T cells enriched from blood (not recorded which). The chain couples TRBV7-9 to TRBJ1-1; D is possibly TRBD1 (5 bases). The receptor was derived from a man in his fifties in a cohort exposed to, infected with or recovered from COVID-19 (not recorded which). CDR3 residues: CASRRGYGNTEAFF. CDR3 nucleotide sequence: TGTGCCAGCAGGCGGGGGTACGGGAACACTGAAGCTTTCTTT.